The entry that follows covers one T cell receptor beta chain sequence. The data derive from a study of blood T cell repertoires in COVID-19. Across the study: Sample material is recorded as cDNA or gDNA derived from T cells, B-cell-depleted T cells, or PBMCs.

Recruitment covered about two dozen US areas and drew participants whose ages spanned 18 to 89 years. Which cohort a participant joined came from the clinical history participants gave. CDR1 SGHAT and CDR2 FQNNGV come from the germline V gene. V lost 4 bases, J lost 1 base, and 9 bases stayed unmatched. The CDR3 extends over 18 amino acids. The table came from immunoSEQ multiplex PCR; TCRdb's copy has only in-frame clones and leaves some out. Among roughly 200,000 clones listed, roughly 91% were seen once. J is TRBJ2-1 and V is TRBV11-2, with 11 bases matching TRBD2. This TCR derives from a woman between 25 and 40 years old with acute COVID-19. Sequencing was performed on PBMCs or T cells enriched from blood (not recorded which). DNA for the CDR3: TGTGCCAGCAGCTCACTAGCGGGAGTACCACGATCCTACAATGAGCAGTTCTTC. Protein sequence: CASSSLAGVPRSYNEQFF. The full variable domain, completed using reference TRBV11-2 and TRBJ2-1, is EAGVAQSPRYKIIEKRQSVAFWCNPISGHATLYWYQQILGQGPKLLIQFQNNGVVDDSQLPKDRFSAERLKGVDSTLKIQPAKLEDSAVYLCASSSLAGVPRSYNEQFFGPGTRLTVL.